This is a list of T cell receptor beta chains from one sample in a study of T cell responses to AZD1222 COVID-19 vaccine. The repertoire was sequenced with immunoSEQ multiplex PCR; TCRdb's copy has only in-frame clones and lacks some. The sample includes fewer than 200,000 clones, around 90% seen only once; the top ten take approximately 10%. Sample: peripheral blood, taken 28 days after the second AZD1222 dose. All receptors come from an adult who received the AZD1222 COVID-19 vaccine. Both conserved end residues are part of each CDR3. Each record gives: D gene, V gene, clone size, J gene, CDR3 DNA, CDR3 protein. A D gene is named only where the DNA matches it firmly. Clone size is not always given. Where it is, it says once, few, many or a class for expanded clones.

.,TRBV24-1,.,TRBJ2-5,TGTGCCACCAGTGTGCCGGGGGAAGAGACCCAGTACTTC,CATSVPGEETQYF
.,TRBV12-3/TRBV12-4,once,TRBJ1-6,TGTGCCAGCAGCCTTTTGGGGAATTCACCCCTCCACTTT,CASSLLGNSPLHF
.,TRBV12-3/TRBV12-4,.,TRBJ1-3,TGTGCCAGCAACCAGGGCGTCAGAAACACCATATATTTT,CASNQGVRNTIYF
TRBD1,TRBV18,.,TRBJ2-7,TGTGCCAGCTCACCACCGACAGGGTACTACGAGCAGTACTTC,CASSPPTGYYEQYF
.,TRBV25-1,.,TRBJ1-2,TGTGCCAGCAGTGAATACTACAGATCCGGCTACACCTTC,CASSEYYRSGYTF
.,TRBV27,.,TRBJ1-6,TGTGCCAGCAGTTCCCAGGGGATTCAGTATAATTCACCCCTCCACTTT,CASSSQGIQYNSPLHF
.,TRBV15,.,TRBJ2-4,TGTGCCACCAGCAGAGACCAAAACATTCAGTACTTC,CATSRDQNIQYF
.,TRBV11-3,.,TRBJ1-1,TGTGCCAGCAGCTACACAGGGTCGACTGAAGCTTTCTTT,CASSYTGSTEAFF
.,TRBV15,.,TRBJ1-4,TGTGCCACCAGCCAGGGTTTAATTGATGAAAAACTGTTTTTT,CATSQGLIDEKLFF
.,TRBV6-1,.,TRBJ1-2,TGTGCCAGCAGTGAAGGGCCCGCTAACTATGGCTACACCTTC,CASSEGPANYGYTF
TRBD1,TRBV18,.,TRBJ1-3,TGTGCCAGCTCACAGACTACAGGGGGCAGAAACACCATATATTTT,CASSQTTGGRNTIYF
.,TRBV19,.,TRBJ1-1,TGTGCCAGTAGTCGGGCAGGGGTGGGCACTGAAGCTTTCTTT,CASSRAGVGTEAFF
.,TRBV29-1,.,TRBJ2-5,TGCAGCGCCATAGGTGGGGGGGCAGGGACCCAGTACTTC,CSAIGGGAGTQYF
TRBD1,TRBV27,.,TRBJ1-1,TGTGCCAGCAGTTTATTGAACAGGGGGGATGAAGCTTTCTTT,CASSLLNRGDEAFF
.,TRBV30,.,TRBJ1-4,TGTGCCTGGAGGGGTACAGCGGCCGAAAAACTGTTTTTT,CAWRGTAAEKLFF
TRBD1,TRBV10-3,few,TRBJ2-7,TGTGCCATCAGTGAAGAGGGGGTTACGGGACAGAGGACCTACGAGCAGTACTTC,CAISEEGVTGQRTYEQYF
.,TRBV7-2,.,TRBJ1-2,TGTGCCAGCAGCCCCGGGAGCCAGGGGGGCTACACCTTC,CASSPGSQGGYTF
TRBD1,TRBV5-1,.,TRBJ2-5,TGCGCCAGCAGCCGGGGGACAGGGGGCCAAGAGACCCAGTACTTC,CASSRGTGGQETQYF
TRBD2,TRBV7-3,.,TRBJ2-1,TGTGCCAGCAGCCCCCTAGCGGGGGCGGTGTATGAGCAGTTCTTC,CASSPLAGAVYEQFF
.,TRBV3-1/TRBV3-2,.,TRBJ2-7,TGTGCCAGCAGCCAATACTACGAGCAGTACTTC,CASSQYYEQYF
TRBD1,TRBV10-3,once,TRBJ1-2,TGTGCCATCAGTGAGCCCACACAGGGGCTGGCGGGCTACACCTTC,CAISEPTQGLAGYTF
TRBD2,TRBV20-1,.,TRBJ2-5,TGCAGTGCTAGTCCTCGTAAGCGGGGGGAAAAAGGGGAGACCCAGTACTTC,CSASPRKRGEKGETQYF
TRBD1,TRBV20-1,.,TRBJ1-5,TGCAGTGCTAGTTCGAGGGGGACAGGTCACAATCAGCCCCAGCATTTT,CSASSRGTGHNQPQHF
TRBD2,TRBV20-1,.,TRBJ2-5,TGCAGTGCTAGTGGTAGCGGGGGCCAAGAGACCCAGTACTTC,CSASGSGGQETQYF
.,TRBV3-1/TRBV3-2,.,TRBJ2-3,TGTGCCAGCAGCCATACCCCCGGGACTACAGATACGCAGTATTTT,CASSHTPGTTDTQYF
.,TRBV6-6,.,TRBJ1-1,TGTGCCAGCAGTTACGCGGCCGGGAGGGCTGAAGCTTTCTTT,CASSYAAGRAEAFF
.,TRBV18,.,TRBJ2-1,TGTGCCAGCTCACCACCCGCCCAGAGCTACAATGAGCAGTTCTTC,CASSPPAQSYNEQFF
.,TRBV3-1/TRBV3-2,.,TRBJ1-1,TGTGCCAGCAGCCAATTGAGGGAAACTGAAGCTTTCTTT,CASSQLRETEAFF
TRBD1,TRBV5-1,.,TRBJ2-7,TGCGCCAGCAGCTGGACAGGGAGTTCCTACGAGCAGTACTTC,CASSWTGSSYEQYF
.,TRBV25-1,.,TRBJ2-5,TGTGCCAGCAGTGATCCCCTCCCAGCAGAAGAGACCCAGTACTTC,CASSDPLPAEETQYF
.,TRBV19,.,TRBJ2-3,TGTGCCACTGCTTGGGGAAATACGCAGTATTTT,CATAWGNTQYF
.,TRBV2,.,TRBJ1-3,TGTGCCAGCGTGTCTCCACAGGCCGCCTCTGGAAACACCATATATTTT,CASVSPQAASGNTIYF
.,TRBV6-5,.,TRBJ1-1,TGTGCCAGCAGCCCGGCGGGAGCCGACACTGAAGCTTTCTTT,CASSPAGADTEAFF
.,TRBV19,once,TRBJ1-4,TGTGCCAGTAGTAGTGCGCGGGCGGAGGAAAAACTGTTTTTT,CASSSARAEEKLFF
.,TRBV5-4,.,TRBJ2-7,TGTGCCAGCAGCCTTGCGGGGTCGTCGCTAGCCGAGCAGTACTTC,CASSLAGSSLAEQYF
.,TRBV3-1/TRBV3-2,.,TRBJ2-5,TGTGCCAGCAGCCAAGAAGGAGAGACCCAGTACTTC,CASSQEGETQYF
TRBD2,TRBV4-2,.,TRBJ2-1,TGTGCCAGCAGCCAAGAGCCTCTCGGGACTAGCGGGGTTAGGGCGCAGTTCTTC,CASSQEPLGTSGVRAQFF
.,TRBV14,.,TRBJ2-5,TGTGCCAGCAGCCAAGATATCGAGACCCAGTACTTC,CASSQDIETQYF
.,TRBV9,.,TRBJ2-7,TGTGCCAGCAGCGTAGCAAGTGGGGACTACGAGCAGTACTTC,CASSVASGDYEQYF
.,TRBV6-5,.,TRBJ1-2,TGTGCCAGCAGGGACCGGGACTCGGCGGGCTACACCTTC,CASRDRDSAGYTF
.,TRBV6-1,once,TRBJ1-5,TGTGCCAGCGCTACCGGGAGTCAGCCCCAGCATTTT,CASATGSQPQHF
.,TRBV27,.,TRBJ1-2,TGTGCCAGCGGCCGACAGATAAACTATGGCTACACCTTC,CASGRQINYGYTF
.,TRBV7-9,.,TRBJ2-7,TGTGCCAGCAGCTTTGCAAACACTCGGACAAGCTTC,CASSFANTRTSF
.,TRBV2,once,TRBJ2-2,TGTGCCAGCAGTCTAACGAACACCGGGGAGCTGTTTTTT,CASSLTNTGELFF
.,TRBV3-1/TRBV3-2,once,TRBJ2-7,TGTGCCAGCAGCCAGGTGGCAGGGTCCTACGAGCAGTACTTC,CASSQVAGSYEQYF
.,TRBV10-2,.,TRBJ2-7,TGCGCCAGCAGTGAGTCGTATGAGCAGTACTTC,CASSESYEQYF
TRBD1,TRBV5-1,.,TRBJ2-3,TGCGCCAGCAGGCCCGGGACAGGGGTAACAGATACGCAGTATTTT,CASRPGTGVTDTQYF
.,TRBV30,.,TRBJ1-5,TGTGCCTGGAGTCCTTTACGGCAGGCGAGCAATCAGCCCCAGCATTTT,CAWSPLRQASNQPQHF
.,TRBV10-1,.,TRBJ2-7,TGCGCCAGCAGTCAAAGCTCCTACGAGCAGTACTTC,CASSQSSYEQYF
.,TRBV14,.,TRBJ2-3,TGTGCCAGCAGCCAAGAATACAGGTCTCAAGATACGCAGTATTTT,CASSQEYRSQDTQYF
.,TRBV29-1,.,TRBJ1-2,TGCAGCGCCCTTGGACCCAACTATGGCTACACCTTC,CSALGPNYGYTF